The 20 T cell receptor beta chains listed next were all sequenced from one sample in a study of blood T cell repertoires in COVID-19. Using immunoSEQ multiplex PCR, the repertoire was profiled, and TCRdb retains in-frame clones only, with some absent. The sample has 350,000 to 450,000 clones, approximately 81% seen once. Sequencing used peripheral blood. All receptors come from a young woman with acute or convalescent COVID-19.

This clone has just a few counts. V and J are TRBV7-3 and TRBJ1-2, with 8 bases fitting TRBD1. The germline V gene has CDR1 SGHTA and CDR2 FQGTGA. The CDR3 has 13 amino acids. With V trimmed by 4 bases and J by 7 bases, 5 bases remained unmatched. The DNA of the CDR3 is TGTGCCAGCAGCTCCTCAGGGGGCGGTGGCTACACCTTC. Translating gives CASSSSGGGGYTF.

The CDR3 region is CASSLDRAATDTQYF. The CDR3 coding sequence is TGTGCCAGCAGTCTAGACAGGGCTGCCACAGATACGCAGTATTTT. The chain links TRBV2 to TRBJ2-3; the match to TRBD1 covers 7 bases. Looked up from germline, CDR1 is SNHLY and CDR2 is FYNNEI. The ends lost 5 bases at V and 2 bases at J; junction bases unmatched: 7. This CDR3 contains 15 residues.

This chain joins TRBV28 and TRBJ2-7; D ambiguous. The CDR3 length is 15 residues. The germline gives CDR1 MDHEN, CDR2 SYDVKM. V shed 3 bases and J shed 0 bases, with 12 bases lying between them. The CDR3 sequence is CASSFIQAHSYEQYF. The CDR3 region has the DNA TGTGCCAGCAGTTTTATCCAGGCCCACTCCTACGAGCAGTACTTC. The full variable domain, in which reference TRBV28 and TRBJ2-7 provide the parts outside the CDR3, is DVKVTQSSRYLVKRTGEKVFLECVQDMDHENMFWYRQDPGLGLRLIYFSYDVKMKEKGDIPEGYSVSREKKERFSLILESASTNQTSMYLCASSFIQAHSYEQYFGPGTRLTVT.

The chain joins TRBV10-3 to TRBJ1-3; D remains ambiguous. V lost 4 bases and J 2 bases, leaving 9 bases between the germline ends. Germline V gives CDR1 ENHRY, CDR2 SYGVKD. The CDR3 contains 14 residues. The CDR3 spells CAISVEPAGNTIYF. The DNA for the CDR3 is TGTGCCATCAGTGTTGAGCCGGCTGGAAACACCATATATTTT.

V and J are TRBV11-2 and TRBJ2-1; D ambiguous. There are 15 residues in the CDR3. CDR1 SGHAT and CDR2 FQNNGV come from the germline V gene. The V end was cut by 5 bases, the J end by 0 bases, with 11 bases between. CDR3 nucleotides: TGTGCCAGCAGCCCGAGCCCCTACTCCTACAATGAGCAGTTCTTC. Encoded protein: CASSPSPYSYNEQFF.

In its sample, this clone was seen once. The J gene is TRBJ1-4, the V gene TRBV2; D remains ambiguous. The CDR3 runs to 13 residues. The V gene's germline CDR1 is SNHLY and CDR2 FYNNEI. The V end was cut by 2 bases, the J end by 11 bases, with 12 bases between. This CDR3 is CASSETQAEKLFF. CDR3 sequence (DNA): TGTGCCAGCAGTGAAACCCAGGCTGAGAAACTGTTTTTT.

This clone was counted a single time. The gene calls are TRBV5-1 and TRBJ1-2; no reliable D call. Germline CDR1 is SGHRS and CDR2 is YFSETQ. V was cut by 3 bases and J by 8 bases, with 11 bases left in between. The length of the CDR3 is 12 residues. The CDR3 reads CASSSDLEGYTF. The CDR3 coding sequence is TGCGCCAGCAGCTCGGACTTGGAGGGCTACACCTTC.

Concerning this clone: One end of the junction fails to match germline, which may point to a read error. The chain links TRBV5-6 to TRBJ2-3; D is possibly TRBD1 or TRBD2 (6 bases each). The CDR3 runs 16 residues. Germline lookup yields CDR1 SGHDT and CDR2 YYEEEE. The CDR3 spells CASSLGGYRDTDTQYF. The CDR3 nucleotides read TGTGCCAGCAGTTTGGGAGGTTACAGGGACACAGATACGCAGTATTTT. The entire variable domain, with the rest obtained from reference TRBV5-6 and TRBJ2-3, is as follows: DAGVTQSPTHLIKTRGQQVTLRCSPKSGHDTVSWYQQALGQGPQFIFQYYEEEERQRGNFPDRFSGHQFPNYSSELNVNALLLGDSALYLCASSLGGYRDTDTQYFGPGTRLTVL.

This clone was seen only a few times. V gene TRBV12-5 combines with J gene TRBJ2-3, with TRBD2 matching over 12 bases. Trimming at V came to 5 bases and at J to 5 bases, leaving 2 bases not matched to a gene. This CDR3 is 14 amino acids long. Germline CDR1 LGHNT, CDR2 FRNRAP. Here the CDR3 DNA reads TGTGCTAGTGGTCCGGGACTAGCGGGAGATACGCAGTATTTT. Its translation is CASGPGLAGDTQYF.

This clone was detected a few times. The rearrangement links TRBV29-1 to TRBJ1-4; D is unresolved. CDR1 and CDR2 (germline): SQVTM, ANQGSEA. The CDR3 runs 14 residues. The germline V and J ends were trimmed by 1 base and 8 bases, with 14 bases remaining between them. The CDR3 reads CSVEGRGDEEKLFF. The CDR3, as DNA: TGCAGCGTTGAAGGGCGAGGTGATGAGGAAAAACTGTTTTTT.

This clone came up a few times. The chain joins TRBV5-8 to TRBJ2-7; TRBD1 aligns across 8 bases. The CDR3 loop spans 15 amino acids. V lost 8 bases, J lost 0 bases, and 10 bases stayed unmatched. Germline values: CDR1 SGHTS, CDR2 YDEGEE. CDR3 DNA sequence: TGTGCCAGTCAAAACAGGGGGACCGTCTCCTACGAGCAGTACTTC. Protein sequence: CASQNRGTVSYEQYF.

The chain combines TRBV6-5 with TRBJ1-1; possible D gene TRBD1, 6 bases. The CDR3 length is 13 residues. The ends were cut back, 7 bases at V and 1 base at J, with 10 bases in the middle. Per the germline V gene, CDR1 is MNHEY and CDR2 is SVGAGI. CDR3 residues: CASTLQGNTEAFF. CDR3 coding DNA: TGTGCCAGCACCCTACAGGGGAACACTGAAGCTTTCTTT.

This clone was seen a handful of times. Here the CDR3 DNA reads TGTGCCAGCAGCCAAGGGGCGGGCAACTACAATGAGCAGTTCTTC. It codes for CASSQGAGNYNEQFF. The J gene is TRBJ2-1, the V gene TRBV3-1 (or the pseudogene TRBV3-2), with D perhaps matching TRBD2 (5 bases). V shed 1 base and J shed 3 bases, with 10 bases lying between them. This CDR3 has 15 amino acids. Per the germline V gene, CDR1 is LGHDT and CDR2 is YNNKEL (reference sequence).

The chain employs TRBV19 and TRBJ1-1; 10 nucleotides line up with TRBD1. The CDR3 is made up of 16 amino acids. Unmatched junction bases numbered 10, after V lost 6 bases and J lost 3 bases. Germline assignment: CDR1 LNHDA and CDR2 SQIVND (reference sequence). Here the CDR3 reads CASSSGTGALDTEAFF. The CDR3 bases are TGTGCCAGTAGCTCCGGGACAGGGGCCCTGGACACTGAAGCTTTCTTT.

V gene TRBV5-6 combines with J gene TRBJ1-1, with TRBD1 matching 8 bases. V gave up 1 base and J gave up 11 bases; unmatched junction bases: 13. Germline V gene sequence: CDR1 SGHDT, CDR2 YYEEEE. The CDR3 loop spans 15 amino acids. CDR3 DNA sequence: TGTGCCAGCAGCTTGCTGGGACAGGTCACACTATCGGCTTTCTTT. This gives the protein CASSLLGQVTLSAFF.

The gene calls are TRBV10-3 and TRBJ1-5; D remains unclear. The germline V gene encodes CDR1 ENHRY and CDR2 SYGVKD. The V and J ends lost 2 bases and 5 bases respectively, with 10 bases between them. The CDR3 consists of 14 residues. CDR3 region: CAISEVGSDQPQHF. CDR3 nucleotide sequence: TGTGCCATCAGTGAGGTGGGGAGCGATCAGCCCCAGCATTTT.

The rearrangement joins TRBV28 to TRBJ1-5; no clear D gene. Trimming stripped 4 bases from V and 7 bases from J, with 14 bases between. This CDR3 is built from 14 residues. Germline lookup yields CDR1 MDHEN and CDR2 SYDVKM. CDR3 amino acids: CASSSKLSWQPQHF. CDR3 sequence (DNA): TGTGCCAGCAGTTCTAAACTATCATGGCAGCCCCAGCATTTT.

The rearrangement links TRBV4-1 to TRBJ2-5; D is possibly TRBD2 (5 bases). Trimming shortened V by 0 bases and J by 5 bases, and 16 bases separated the two germline ends. The CDR3 extends over 16 amino acids. In germline, CDR1 is MGHRA, CDR2 YSYEKL. CDR3 DNA sequence: TGCGCCAGCAGCCAAGAAGGTCCTCCATTAGCGGAGACCCAGTACTTC. Its protein is CASSQEGPPLAETQYF.

The genes are TRBV6-5 and TRBJ1-2; 9 nucleotides align to TRBD1. CDR1 and CDR2 (germline): MNHEY, SVGAGI. The CDR3 has 15 amino acids. The V and J ends lost 6 bases and 2 bases, in that order; junction bases with no gene match: 7. The CDR3 here is CASRAGTGINYGYTF. For the CDR3, the DNA is TGTGCCAGCAGGGCCGGGACAGGGATCAACTATGGCTACACCTTC.

The chain uses TRBV11-2 and TRBJ2-4, with 9 bases aligning to TRBD1. The CDR3 length is 17 residues. V dropped 2 bases and J dropped 2; count of bases not matched to a gene: 7. Germline lookup yields CDR1 SGHAT and CDR2 FQNNGV. The CDR3 nucleotides are TGTGCCAGCAGCTTATACTTACAGGGGGCGTCCAAAAACATTCAGTACTTC. Protein product: CASSLYLQGASKNIQYF.